This T cell receptor beta chain stems from a study of cytomegalovirus exposure and HLA in healthy donors. The overall study: Later analysis reported that the 120 or so validation repertoires shared the platform of the 650 to 700 first-cohort repertoires. Findings and limits, study-wide: A list of approximately 160 TCR beta chains associated with cytomegalovirus was given.

The donors were members of the validation cohort comprising over a hundred subjects, separate from the roughly 700-subject first cohort. Comments on this clone: Its antigen is undetermined.

Trimming took off 0 bases at V and 6 bases at J, with 9 bases between the two ends. Germline assignment: CDR1 SQVTM and CDR2 ANQGSEA. The CDR3 runs 13 residues. Generated by immunoSEQ multiplex PCR, the TCRdb table keeps only in-frame clones and is missing some. Of under 250,000 clones listed, 80% to 95% are singletons. This sequence joins TRBV29-1 and TRBJ2-1, with D possibly being TRBD2 (5 bases). Sequences were obtained from PBMCs. The TCR originated in a woman aged 18-29 years in good health and CMV-seronegative. In DNA form, the CDR3 reads TGCAGCGTTGAAGATCTACGGGGCAATGAGCAGTTCTTC. This sequence encodes CSVEDLRGNEQFF.